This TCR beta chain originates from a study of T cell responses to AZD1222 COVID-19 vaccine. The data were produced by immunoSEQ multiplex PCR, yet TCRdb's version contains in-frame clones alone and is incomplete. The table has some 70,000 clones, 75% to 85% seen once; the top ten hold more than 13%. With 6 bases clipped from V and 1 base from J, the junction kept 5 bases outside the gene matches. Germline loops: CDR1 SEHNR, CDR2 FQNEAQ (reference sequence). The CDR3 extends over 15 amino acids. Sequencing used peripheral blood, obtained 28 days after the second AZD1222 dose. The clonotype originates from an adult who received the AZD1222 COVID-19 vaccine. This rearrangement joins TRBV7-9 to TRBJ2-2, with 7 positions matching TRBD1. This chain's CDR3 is CASSTGAWNTGELFF. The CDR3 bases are TGTGCCAGCAGTACAGGGGCCTGGAACACCGGGGAGCTGTTTTTT.